The 32 T cell receptor beta chains reported below all come from one sample, sequenced in a study of T-cell memory formation after mild COVID-19. MiXCR was run by TCRdb on the 5' RACE reads, yielding one entry per CDR3 protein. The sample carries some 40,000 distinct CDR3 sequences, about 6.7% recorded once. The sample consisted of PBMCs or a T cell subset sorted from them (not recorded which). These receptors came from an adult who had mild COVID-19 (a few samples of this study predate the infection). Cell type and time point are not known.

The chain links TRBV3-1 to TRBJ2-1; D is possibly TRBD1 (6 bases). Germline CDR1 is LGHDT and CDR2 is YNNKEL (reference sequence). Between the trimmed V and J ends, which lost 5 bases and 0 bases, there was a span of 11 bases. This CDR3 has 15 amino acids. The CDR3 coding sequence is TGTGCCAGCAGCTTCCAGGGGTTCTCCTACAATGAGCAGTTCTTC. Residues: CASSFQGFSYNEQFF.

This clonotype appeared a few times. The chain combines TRBV7-3 with TRBJ2-1; 14 bases match TRBD2. Germline trimming cut 5 bases from V and 14 bases from J; bases unmatched to any gene: 14. Germline V gene lookup returns CDR1 SGHTA and CDR2 FQGTGA. CDR3 length equals 16 residues. The DNA for the CDR3 is TGTGCCAGCAGCCTCGGTGCCGGGACTAGCGGGGGCGAAAAGTTCTTC. Translation: CASSLGAGTSGGEKFF.

This clonotype came up a few times. This chain joins TRBV14 and TRBJ1-2; 8 nucleotides align to TRBD1. CDR1 and CDR2 from the germline V gene are SGHDN and FVKESK. V dropped 3 bases and J dropped 8; count of bases not matched to a gene: 8. The CDR3 loop spans 14 amino acids. As DNA, the CDR3 is TGTGCCAGCAGCCATGCCCGGGCAGGGGGCGGCTACACCTTC. Residues: CASSHARAGGGYTF.

This clonotype was recorded many times. V usage is TRBV28 and J usage is TRBJ2-7, with a possible D match to TRBD1 (5 bases). CDR1 and CDR2 from the germline V gene are MDHEN and SYDVKM. The CDR3 is 13 residues long. The V gene lost 2 bases and the J gene lost 5 bases, with 10 bases spanning the gap. CDR3 nucleotides: TGTGCCAGCAGTTTACGTCAGGGCCACGAGCAGTACTTC. Residues: CASSLRQGHEQYF.

This clonotype was detected a few times. The chain couples TRBV20-1 to TRBJ2-7; 13 bases align to TRBD2. Germline V gene lookup returns CDR1 DFQATT and CDR2 SNEGSKA (reference sequence). The length of the CDR3 is 16 residues. V lost 0 bases and J lost 7; bases outside the gene matches: 9. In nucleotides, the CDR3 is TGCAGTGCTAGAGAGAGCCCGGGACTAGCGGGGTTTGAGCAGTACTTC. Its translation is CSARESPGLAGFEQYF.

This clonotype has a handful of counts. A junction end diverges from the germline sequence, so it may reflect a read error. The J gene is TRBJ1-1, the V gene TRBV4-1, with no clear D. Germline CDR1 is MGHRA and CDR2 is YSYEKL. CDR3 length: 15 amino acids. The chain's CDR3 is CASTQHPWGNTEAFF. Here the CDR3 DNA reads TGCGCCAGCACCCAACACCCGTGGGGGAACACTGAAGCTTTCTTT.

This clonotype showed up many times. This chain uses TRBV6-6 with TRBJ1-6, with D perhaps TRBD1 (6 bases). Germline V gene data show CDR1 as MNHNY and CDR2 as SVGAGI (reference sequence). CDR3 length: 15 amino acids. Trimming shortened V by 5 bases and J by 7 bases, and 15 bases separated the two germline ends. The CDR3 loop is CASSKGENLNSPLHF. Here the CDR3 DNA reads TGTGCCAGCAGTAAGGGGGAGAATCTAAATTCACCCCTCCACTTT.

The sample holds a few counts of this clonotype. The chain is built from TRBV20-1 and TRBJ1-1; TRBD1 agrees at 7 bases. Per germline, CDR1 DFQATT and CDR2 SNEGSKA (reference sequence). There are 14 residues in the CDR3. Unmatched junction bases numbered 4, after V lost 3 bases and J lost 0 bases. CDR3 DNA sequence: TGCAGTGCTAGTAGGGGGCGGATGAACACTGAAGCTTTCTTT. This translates into CSASRGRMNTEAFF.

This clonotype was observed a handful of times. The CDR3 is CASKRGDEQFF. The CDR3 DNA reads as TGTGCCAGCAAGAGGGGGGATGAGCAGTTCTTC. The chain combines TRBV2 with TRBJ2-1; D may correspond to TRBD1 or TRBD2 (6 bases each). The CDR3 is 11 residues long. In germline, CDR1 is SNHLY, CDR2 FYNNEI. V was shortened by 7 bases and J by 8 bases, with 9 bases between the two germline ends.

This clonotype was counted a few times. This sequence joins TRBV18 and TRBJ2-1; the match to TRBD1 covers 9 bases. Germline lookup yields CDR1 KGHSH and CDR2 LQKENI. The CDR3 totals 15 residues. With 4 bases clipped from V and 3 bases from J, the junction kept 4 bases outside the gene matches. The CDR3 protein is CASSLRTGDYNEQFF. Written as DNA, the CDR3 is TGTGCCAGCTCACTTAGGACAGGGGACTACAATGAGCAGTTCTTC.

In this sample, this clonotype turned up a few times. V and J are TRBV20-1 and TRBJ2-5; D is undetermined. Germline values: CDR1 DFQATT, CDR2 SNEGSKA (reference sequence). The CDR3 has 13 amino acids. Between the trimmed V and J ends, which lost 1 base and 3 bases, there was a span of 9 bases. In DNA form, the CDR3 reads TGCAGTGCTAGAGGTTTAGGGAAAGAGACCCAGTACTTC. This gives the protein CSARGLGKETQYF.

There are a few counts of this clonotype. The chain links TRBV27 to TRBJ2-6; 8 bases fit TRBD2. From germline, CDR1 is MNHEY and CDR2 SMNVEV (reference sequence). The CDR3 is 17 amino acids. V dropped 2 bases and J dropped 0; count of bases not matched to a gene: 3. The CDR3: CASSLSGGYSGANVLTF. In nucleotides, the CDR3 is TGTGCCAGCAGTTTAAGCGGGGGCTACTCTGGGGCCAACGTCCTGACTTTC.

This clonotype was found a few times. The V gene is TRBV20-1, the J gene TRBJ1-1; 7 nucleotides line up with TRBD1. CDR3 size: 13 residues. Germline CDR1 reads DFQATT; CDR2 reads SNEGSKA (reference sequence). V shed 4 bases, J shed 6 bases, and the junction held 8 bases outside the gene matches. CDR3 sequence (DNA): TGCAGTGCTATCGGACAGGCACCTTCTGAAGCTTTCTTT. Translation gives CSAIGQAPSEAFF.

The rearrangement links TRBV5-6 to TRBJ2-7; D remains unclear. The CDR3 length is 14 residues. CDR1 SGHDT and CDR2 YYEEEE come from the germline V gene. The ends were cut back, 2 bases at V and 3 bases at J, with 12 bases in the middle. CDR3 DNA: TGTGCCAGCAGCTTACTCGGCAGAGTCTACGAGCAGTACTTC. This sequence encodes CASSLLGRVYEQYF.

This clonotype occurred a few times. This chain links TRBV7-8 with TRBJ2-7, with D perhaps assigned TRBD1 or TRBD2 (5 bases each). This CDR3 comprises 14 residues. With 1 base removed from V and 2 bases from J, the gap between germline ends came to 9 bases. In germline, CDR1 is SGHVS, CDR2 FQNEAQ. CDR3 coding DNA: TGTGCCAGCAGCTTAGTCGGGACCCCCTACGAGCAGTACTTC. Translation: CASSLVGTPYEQYF.

This clonotype was seen repeatedly, ten times or more. The J gene is TRBJ2-3, the V gene TRBV20-1; 7 bases match TRBD1. This CDR3 is 14 amino acids long. Germline V gene data show CDR1 as DFQATT and CDR2 as SNEGSKA (reference sequence). V was pared by 2 bases and J by 3 bases, with 5 bases of the junction left unmatched. CDR3 sequence (DNA): TGCAGTGCTAGACAGGGGGTGGGAACAGATACGCAGTATTTT. Its translation is CSARQGVGTDTQYF.

This clonotype was seen more than once but under ten times. The rearrangement links TRBV3-1 to TRBJ2-3; 8 nucleotides line up with TRBD2. The CDR3 has 15 amino acids. V dropped 2 bases and J dropped 3; count of bases not matched to a gene: 4. Per germline, CDR1 LGHDT and CDR2 YNNKEL (reference sequence). The CDR3 bases are TGTGCCAGCAGCCAACAAACTAGCGGTACAGATACGCAGTATTTT. Protein: CASSQQTSGTDTQYF.

This clonotype was recorded a few times. The chain recombines TRBV14 with TRBJ2-1; D unclear. In germline, CDR1 is SGHDN, CDR2 FVKESK. Trimming stripped 3 bases from V and 7 bases from J, with 7 bases between. The CDR3 totals 12 residues. CDR3 coding DNA: TGTGCCAGCAGCCAGTGGGGTAATGAGCAGTTCTTC. It codes for CASSQWGNEQFF.

This chain links TRBV7-8 with TRBJ2-2, with a tentative D call TRBD2 (5 bases). The germline CDR1 and CDR2 sequences are SGHVS and FQNEAQ. Trimming took 5 bases from V and 7 from J, leaving 14 bases between them. The CDR3 is 14 amino acids. CDR3 bases: TGTGCCAGCAGCGAGTCCGGGGAACACGGGGAGCTGTTTTTT. It translates to CASSESGEHGELFF.

In its sample, this clonotype was seen many times. The V and J genes are TRBV7-6 and TRBJ2-2, with D unresolved. Trimming removed 1 base at V and 2 bases at J, with 11 bases between. The CDR3 is 16 residues long. Germline CDR1 and CDR2: SGHVS and FNYEAQ. CDR3 region: CASSLGLSHNTGELFF. The DNA for the CDR3 is TGTGCCAGCAGCTTAGGACTGTCGCATAACACCGGGGAGCTGTTTTTT.

The count of this clonotype is one. This CDR3 is CASSLGGRRSTEAFF. The DNA of the CDR3 is TGTGCCAGCAGCTTGGGGGGGCGTCGGTCAACTGAAGCTTTCTTT. The chain is built from TRBV7-2 and TRBJ1-1, with D perhaps matching TRBD1 (6 bases). The CDR3 runs 15 residues. Trimming took 3 bases from V and 5 from J, leaving 16 bases between them. Germline lookup yields CDR1 SGHTA and CDR2 FQGNSA.

This clonotype was counted between two and nine times. The chain joins TRBV6-1 to TRBJ2-5; D is unresolved. The ends were cut back, 1 base at V and 5 bases at J, with 8 bases in the middle. CDR1 is MNHNS and CDR2 is SASEGT in the germline V gene. This CDR3 is 13 amino acids long. The DNA for the CDR3 is TGTGCCAGCAGTGAAGGGGTTCGTGAGACCCAGTACTTC. As protein: CASSEGVRETQYF.

This rearrangement joins TRBV4-3 to TRBJ2-7, with TRBD2 identical over 7 bases. Germline lookup yields CDR1 LGHNA and CDR2 YSLEER. Trimming took 3 bases from V and 12 from J; bases not matched to a gene: 11. The CDR3 is 13 amino acids. CDR3 sequence (DNA): TGCGCCAGCAGCCACCCGGGACTACCCGGGCGGTACTTC. This codes for CASSHPGLPGRYF.

This clonotype was observed a few times. The rearrangement uses TRBV12-3 or TRBV12-4 and TRBJ2-1; 7 nucleotides agree with TRBD2. The CDR3 has 14 amino acids. Unmatched junction bases numbered 11, after V lost 6 bases and J lost 9 bases. The CDR3 DNA reads TGTGCCAGCAGCAGAAGGGGAGGGCCCGCTGAGCAGTTCTTC. Amino acids: CASSRRGGPAEQFF.

This clonotype was recorded at least ten times. The genes are TRBV12-3 or TRBV12-4 and TRBJ2-4; D assignment may be TRBD1 or TRBD2 (5 bases each). The CDR3 sequence is 14 residues long. With 2 bases removed from V and 5 bases from J, the gap between germline ends came to 10 bases. The CDR3, as DNA: TGTGCCAGCAGTTTAAGGCAGGGACAAAACATTCAGTACTTC. Protein product: CASSLRQGQNIQYF.

This clonotype showed up many times. The chain combines TRBV5-1 with TRBJ1-1, with D perhaps TRBD1 (6 bases). The CDR3 spans 14 residues. Per germline, CDR1 SGHRS and CDR2 YFSETQ. The V gene lost 3 bases and the J gene lost 4 bases, with 13 bases spanning the gap. The CDR3 protein is CASSSTGSVTEAFF. CDR3 in DNA: TGCGCCAGCAGCTCGACAGGATCGGTCACTGAAGCTTTCTTT.

A few counts support this clonotype. The V call is TRBV19, the J call TRBJ2-4, with unresolved D. Trimming cost V 3 bases and J 0 bases, with 6 bases left between them. CDR3 length: 14 residues. Germline assignment: CDR1 LNHDA and CDR2 SQIVND (reference sequence). The CDR3 DNA is TGTGCCAGTAGTATTCCCGAAGCCAAAAACATTCAGTACTTC. Translating gives CASSIPEAKNIQYF.

This chain links TRBV2 with TRBJ1-1; D uncertain. V was pared by 4 bases and J by 7 bases, with 10 bases between. The V gene's germline CDR1 is SNHLY and CDR2 FYNNEI. The CDR3 consists of 12 residues. CDR3 residues: CASSGVTGEAFF. For the CDR3, the DNA is TGTGCCAGCAGTGGGGTGACGGGTGAAGCTTTCTTT.

This clonotype was recorded many times. The chain has TRBV7-6 and TRBJ1-5; D ambiguous. Germline values: CDR1 SGHVS, CDR2 FNYEAQ. V was trimmed by 5 bases and J by 2 bases, leaving 10 bases between them. CDR3 length equals 14 residues. CDR3 sequence reads: CASSLNRGNQPQHF. The DNA for the CDR3 is TGTGCCAGCAGCCTCAATCGGGGCAATCAGCCCCAGCATTTT.

This clonotype was seen only a few times. The chain is built from TRBV5-1 and TRBJ2-6, with D possibly being TRBD1 (5 bases). CDR1 is SGHRS, CDR2 YFSETQ, per germline. Trimming removed 5 bases from V and 0 bases from J, with 12 bases in between. CDR3 length: 16 residues. CDR3: CASSSTDSSGANVLTF. Here the CDR3 DNA reads TGCGCCAGCAGTTCTACCGACAGCTCTGGGGCCAACGTCCTGACTTTC.

This clonotype was observed a handful of times. This chain joins TRBV5-4 and TRBJ1-2, with a weak D call TRBD1 (5 bases). CDR1 and CDR2 from the germline V gene are SGHNT and YYREEE (reference sequence). V lost 10 bases and J 0 bases, leaving 19 bases between the germline ends. The CDR3 extends over 15 amino acids. CDR3 loop: CAASVRGTPNYGYTF. The CDR3 DNA reads as TGTGCCGCATCCGTTAGGGGTACCCCTAACTATGGCTACACCTTC.

This clonotype was counted a few times. The chain has TRBV5-1 and TRBJ2-7; 7 bases are shared with TRBD1. Germline lookup yields CDR1 SGHRS and CDR2 YFSETQ. The CDR3 length is 12 residues. V lost 5 bases to trimming and J lost 6 bases; unmatched junction nucleotides: 5. CDR3 nucleotide sequence: TGCGCCAGCAGTTACGACAGGGCCGAGCAGTACTTC. The encoded protein is CASSYDRAEQYF.